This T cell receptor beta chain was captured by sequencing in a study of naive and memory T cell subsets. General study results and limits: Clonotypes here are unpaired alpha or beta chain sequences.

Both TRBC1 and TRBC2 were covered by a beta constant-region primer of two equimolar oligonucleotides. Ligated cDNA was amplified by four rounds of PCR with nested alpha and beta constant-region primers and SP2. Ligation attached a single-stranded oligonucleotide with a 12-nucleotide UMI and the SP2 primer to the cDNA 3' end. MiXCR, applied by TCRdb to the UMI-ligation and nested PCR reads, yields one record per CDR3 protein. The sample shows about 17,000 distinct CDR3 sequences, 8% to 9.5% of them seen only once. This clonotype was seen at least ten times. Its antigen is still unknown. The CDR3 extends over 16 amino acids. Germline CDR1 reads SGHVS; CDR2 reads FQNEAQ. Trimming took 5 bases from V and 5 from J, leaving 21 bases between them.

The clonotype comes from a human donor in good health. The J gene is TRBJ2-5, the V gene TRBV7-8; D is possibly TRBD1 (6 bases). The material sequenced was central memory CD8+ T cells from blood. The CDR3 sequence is CASSPTRTASPETQYF. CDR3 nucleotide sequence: TGTGCCAGCAGCCCCACCCGGACAGCCTCTCCCGAGACCCAGTACTTC. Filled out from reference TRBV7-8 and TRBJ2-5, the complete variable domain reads GAGVSQSPRYKVAKRGQDVALRCDPISGHVSLFWYQQALGQGPEFLTYFQNEAQLDKSGLPSDRFFAERPEGSVSTLKIQRTQQEDSAVYLCASSPTRTASPETQYFGPGTRLLVL.